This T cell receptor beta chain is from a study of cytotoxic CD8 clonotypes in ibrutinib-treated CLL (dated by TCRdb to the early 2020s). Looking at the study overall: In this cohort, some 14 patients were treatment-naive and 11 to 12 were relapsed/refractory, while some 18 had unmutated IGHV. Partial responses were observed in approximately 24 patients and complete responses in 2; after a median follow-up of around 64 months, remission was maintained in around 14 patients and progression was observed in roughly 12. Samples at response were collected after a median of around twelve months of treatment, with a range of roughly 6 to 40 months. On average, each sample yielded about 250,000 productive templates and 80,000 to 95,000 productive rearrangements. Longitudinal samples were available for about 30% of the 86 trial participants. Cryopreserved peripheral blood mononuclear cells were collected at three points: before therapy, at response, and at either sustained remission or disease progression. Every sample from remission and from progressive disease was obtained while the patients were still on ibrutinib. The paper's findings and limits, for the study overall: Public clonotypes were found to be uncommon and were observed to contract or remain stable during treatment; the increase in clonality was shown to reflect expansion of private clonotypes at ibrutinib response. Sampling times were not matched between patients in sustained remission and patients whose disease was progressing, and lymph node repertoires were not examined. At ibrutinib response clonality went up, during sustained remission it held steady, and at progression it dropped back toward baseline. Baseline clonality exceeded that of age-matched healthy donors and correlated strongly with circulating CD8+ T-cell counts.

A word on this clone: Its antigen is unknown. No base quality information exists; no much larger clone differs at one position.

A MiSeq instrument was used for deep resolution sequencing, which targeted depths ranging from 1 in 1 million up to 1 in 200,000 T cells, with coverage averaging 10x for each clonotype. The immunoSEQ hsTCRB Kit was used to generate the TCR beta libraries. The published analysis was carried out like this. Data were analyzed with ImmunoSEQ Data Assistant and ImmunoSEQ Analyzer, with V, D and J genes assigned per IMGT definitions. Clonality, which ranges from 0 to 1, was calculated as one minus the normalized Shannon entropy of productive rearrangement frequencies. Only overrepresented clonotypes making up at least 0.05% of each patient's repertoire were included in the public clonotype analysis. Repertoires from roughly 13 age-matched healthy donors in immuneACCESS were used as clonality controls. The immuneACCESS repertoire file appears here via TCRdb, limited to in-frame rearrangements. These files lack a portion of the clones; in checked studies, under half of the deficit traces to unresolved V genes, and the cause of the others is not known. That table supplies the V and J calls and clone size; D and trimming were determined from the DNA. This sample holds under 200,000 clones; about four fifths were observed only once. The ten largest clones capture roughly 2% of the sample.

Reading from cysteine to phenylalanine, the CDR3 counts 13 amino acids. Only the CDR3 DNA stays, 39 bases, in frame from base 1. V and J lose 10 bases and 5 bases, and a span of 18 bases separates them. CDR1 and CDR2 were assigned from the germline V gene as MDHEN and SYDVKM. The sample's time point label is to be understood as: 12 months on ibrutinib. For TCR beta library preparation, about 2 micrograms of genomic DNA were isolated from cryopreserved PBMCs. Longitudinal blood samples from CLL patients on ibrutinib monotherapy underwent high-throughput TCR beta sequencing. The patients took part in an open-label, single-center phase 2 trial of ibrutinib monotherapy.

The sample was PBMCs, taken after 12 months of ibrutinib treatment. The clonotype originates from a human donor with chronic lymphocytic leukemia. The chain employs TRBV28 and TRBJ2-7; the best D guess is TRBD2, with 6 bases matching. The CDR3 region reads CAIAIRGVDEQYF. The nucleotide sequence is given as TGTGCCATCGCCATCCGCGGGGTAGACGAGCAGTACTTC.